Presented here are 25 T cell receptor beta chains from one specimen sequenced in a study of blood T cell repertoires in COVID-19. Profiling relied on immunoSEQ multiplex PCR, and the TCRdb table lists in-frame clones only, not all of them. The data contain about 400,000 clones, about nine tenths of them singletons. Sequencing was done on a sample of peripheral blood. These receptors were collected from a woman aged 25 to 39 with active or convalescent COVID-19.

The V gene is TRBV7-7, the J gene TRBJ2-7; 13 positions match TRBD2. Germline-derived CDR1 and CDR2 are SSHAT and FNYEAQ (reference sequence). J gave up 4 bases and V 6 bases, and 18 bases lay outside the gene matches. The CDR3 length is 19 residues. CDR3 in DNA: TGTGCCAGCAGAAAAGGACTAGCGGGAGTCCGGGGGCCCTTATACGAGCAGTACTTC. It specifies CASRKGLAGVRGPLYEQYF.

The CDR3: CASQGPITDTQYF. The CDR3 DNA reads as TGTGCCAGCCAGGGTCCGATAACAGATACGCAGTATTTT. The chain couples TRBV19 to TRBJ2-3; D might be TRBD1 (5 bases). The CDR3 has 13 residues. V lost 9 bases to trimming and J lost 3 bases, with 13 bases between them. Per germline, CDR1 LNHDA and CDR2 SQIVND (reference sequence).

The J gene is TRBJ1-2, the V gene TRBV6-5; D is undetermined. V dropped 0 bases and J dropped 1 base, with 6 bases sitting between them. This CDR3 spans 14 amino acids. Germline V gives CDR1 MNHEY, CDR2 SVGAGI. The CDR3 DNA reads TGTGCCAGCAGTTACTCTCGAGTTAACTATGGCTACACCTTC. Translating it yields CASSYSRVNYGYTF.

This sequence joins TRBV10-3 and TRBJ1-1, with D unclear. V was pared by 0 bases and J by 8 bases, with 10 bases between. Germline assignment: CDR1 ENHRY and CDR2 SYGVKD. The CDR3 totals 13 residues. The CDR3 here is CAISESREGEAFF. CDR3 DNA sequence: TGTGCCATCAGTGAGTCTCGGGAAGGAGAAGCTTTCTTT.

The CDR3 protein is CASSLTGQPTGELFF. CDR3 nucleotide sequence: TGTGCCAGCAGCTTAACGGGACAACCCACCGGGGAGCTGTTTTTT. The V and J genes are TRBV7-9 and TRBJ2-2; D is possibly TRBD1 (6 bases). CDR3 size: 15 residues. V lost 2 bases and J lost 4, with 11 bases in between. CDR1 and CDR2 (germline): SEHNR, FQNEAQ (reference sequence).

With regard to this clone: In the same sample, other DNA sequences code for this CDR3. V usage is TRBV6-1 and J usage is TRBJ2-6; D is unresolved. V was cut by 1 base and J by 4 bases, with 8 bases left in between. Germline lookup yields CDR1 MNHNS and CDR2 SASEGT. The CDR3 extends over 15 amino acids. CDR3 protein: CASSEGQSGANVLTF. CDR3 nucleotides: TGTGCCAGCAGTGAAGGGCAATCGGGGGCCAACGTCCTGACTTTC.

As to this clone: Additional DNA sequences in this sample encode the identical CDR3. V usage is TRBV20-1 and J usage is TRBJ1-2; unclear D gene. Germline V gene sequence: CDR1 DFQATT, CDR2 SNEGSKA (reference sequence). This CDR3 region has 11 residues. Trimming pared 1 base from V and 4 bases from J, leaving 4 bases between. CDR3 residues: CSARGIYGYTF. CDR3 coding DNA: TGCAGTGCTAGAGGTATCTATGGCTACACCTTC.

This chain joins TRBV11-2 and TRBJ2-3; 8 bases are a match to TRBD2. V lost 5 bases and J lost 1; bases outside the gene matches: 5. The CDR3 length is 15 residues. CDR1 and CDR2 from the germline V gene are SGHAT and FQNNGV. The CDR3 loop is CASSRARGGTDTQYF. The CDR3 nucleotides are TGTGCCAGCAGCCGGGCGCGGGGGGGCACAGATACGCAGTATTTT.

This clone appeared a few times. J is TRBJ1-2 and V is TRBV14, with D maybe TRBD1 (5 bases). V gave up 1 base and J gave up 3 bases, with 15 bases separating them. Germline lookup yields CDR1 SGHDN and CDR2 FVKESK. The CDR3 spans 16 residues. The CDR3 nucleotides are TGTGCCAGCAGCCAAGCAGGGCAGGAGCCCTACTATGGCTACACCTTC. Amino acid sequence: CASSQAGQEPYYGYTF.

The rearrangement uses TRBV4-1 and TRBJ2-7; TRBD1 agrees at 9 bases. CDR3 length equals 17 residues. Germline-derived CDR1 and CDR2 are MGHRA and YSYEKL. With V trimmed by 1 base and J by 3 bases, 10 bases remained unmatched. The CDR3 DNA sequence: TGCGCCAGCAGCCAAGGACCTTCACAGGGGGCCATCTACGAGCAGTACTTC. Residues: CASSQGPSQGAIYEQYF.

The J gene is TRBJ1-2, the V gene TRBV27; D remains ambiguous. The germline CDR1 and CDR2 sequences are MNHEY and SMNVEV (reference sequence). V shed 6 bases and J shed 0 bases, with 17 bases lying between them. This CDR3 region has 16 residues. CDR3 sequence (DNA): TGTGCCAGCAGCCACGGACTTCCTCCGCCTAACTATGGCTACACCTTC. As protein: CASSHGLPPPNYGYTF.

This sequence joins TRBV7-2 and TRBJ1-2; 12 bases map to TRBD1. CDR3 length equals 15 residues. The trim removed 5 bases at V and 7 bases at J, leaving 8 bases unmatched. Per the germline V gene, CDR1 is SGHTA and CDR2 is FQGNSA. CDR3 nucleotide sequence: TGTGCCAGCAGCGGGGGACAGGGGGCGGCGGGTGGCTACACCTTC. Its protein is CASSGGQGAAGGYTF.

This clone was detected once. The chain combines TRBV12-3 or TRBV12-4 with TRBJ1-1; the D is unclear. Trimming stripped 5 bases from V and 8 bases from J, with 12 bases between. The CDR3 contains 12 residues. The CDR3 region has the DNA TGTGCCAGCAGTCCAGGTTACAGCGAAGCTTTCTTT. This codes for CASSPGYSEAFF.

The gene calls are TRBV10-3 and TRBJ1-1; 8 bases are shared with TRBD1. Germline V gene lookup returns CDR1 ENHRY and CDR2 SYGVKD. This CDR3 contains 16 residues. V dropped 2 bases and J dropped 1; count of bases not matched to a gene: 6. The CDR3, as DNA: TGTGCCATCAGTGAGGGACAGGGAGTCGCGAACACTGAAGCTTTCTTT. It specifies CAISEGQGVANTEAFF.

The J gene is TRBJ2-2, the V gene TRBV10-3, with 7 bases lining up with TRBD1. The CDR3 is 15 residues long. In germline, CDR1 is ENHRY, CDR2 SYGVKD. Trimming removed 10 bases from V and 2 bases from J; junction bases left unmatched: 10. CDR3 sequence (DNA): TGTGCCAGCGCCGGGACAGCCACAAACACCGGGGAGCTGTTTTTT. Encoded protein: CASAGTATNTGELFF.

The CDR3 DNA follows: TGTGCCAGCAGTTACTCGAAGGGCCGGGACACGTATCAGCCCCAGCATTTT. It codes for CASSYSKGRDTYQPQHF. This sequence joins TRBV6-2 or TRBV6-3 and TRBJ1-5, with D possibly being TRBD1 (6 bases). Germline V gives CDR1 MNHEY, CDR2 SVGEGT. There are 17 residues in the CDR3. Trimming stripped 0 bases from V and 5 bases from J, with 17 bases between.

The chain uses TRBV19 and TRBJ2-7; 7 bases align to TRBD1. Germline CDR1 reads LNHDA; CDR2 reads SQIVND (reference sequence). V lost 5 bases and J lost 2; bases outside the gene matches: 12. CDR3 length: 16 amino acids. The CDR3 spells CASSPPYGTAAYEQYF. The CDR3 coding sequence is TGTGCCAGTAGTCCTCCGTATGGGACAGCAGCCTACGAGCAGTACTTC.

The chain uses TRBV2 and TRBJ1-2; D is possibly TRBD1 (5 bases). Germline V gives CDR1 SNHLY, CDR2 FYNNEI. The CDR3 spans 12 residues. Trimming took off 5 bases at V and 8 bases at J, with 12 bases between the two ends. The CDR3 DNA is TGTGCCAGCAGTCTTCGGGGGTACGGCTACACCTTC. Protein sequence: CASSLRGYGYTF. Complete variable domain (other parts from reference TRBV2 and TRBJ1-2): EPEVTQTPSHQVTQMGQEVILRCVPISNHLYFYWYRQILGQKVEFLVSFYNNEISEKSEIFDDQFSVERPDGSNFTLKIRSTKLEDSAMYFCASSLRGYGYTFGSGTRLTVV.

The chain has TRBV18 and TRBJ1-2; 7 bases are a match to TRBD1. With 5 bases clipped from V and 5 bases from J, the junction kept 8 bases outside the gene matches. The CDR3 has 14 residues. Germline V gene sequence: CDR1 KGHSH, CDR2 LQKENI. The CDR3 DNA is TGTGCCAGCTCAACAACGGGACAGAGATATGGCTACACCTTC. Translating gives CASSTTGQRYGYTF. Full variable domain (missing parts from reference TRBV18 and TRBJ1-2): NAGVMQNPRHLVRRRGQEARLRCSPMKGHSHVYWYRQLPEEGLKFMVYLQKENIIDESGMPKERFSAEFPKEGPSILRIQQVVRGDSAAYFCASSTTGQRYGYTFGSGTRLTVV.

CDR3 nucleotide sequence: TGTGCCAGCAGTGACACACCGGCAGGTGGCTACACCTTC. It translates to CASSDTPAGGYTF. The gene calls are TRBV12-3 or TRBV12-4 and TRBJ1-2; D unclear. The V gene lost 5 bases and the J gene lost 7 bases, with 14 bases spanning the gap. This CDR3 has 13 residues.

CDR3 loop: CSASWGTNTEAFF. CDR3 nucleotide sequence: TGCAGTGCTAGTTGGGGCACAAACACTGAAGCTTTCTTT. The rearrangement links TRBV20-1 to TRBJ1-1, with D possibly TRBD1 on 5 matching bases. Between the trimmed V and J ends, which lost 3 bases and 2 bases, there was a span of 10 bases. The CDR3 has 13 residues. Germline assignment: CDR1 DFQATT and CDR2 SNEGSKA (reference sequence).

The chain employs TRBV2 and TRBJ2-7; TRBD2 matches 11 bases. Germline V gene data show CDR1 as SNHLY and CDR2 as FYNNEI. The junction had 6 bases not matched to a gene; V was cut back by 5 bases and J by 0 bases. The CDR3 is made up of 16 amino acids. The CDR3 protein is CASSYGGTSGSYEQYF. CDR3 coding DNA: TGTGCCAGCAGTTATGGAGGGACTAGCGGCTCCTACGAGCAGTACTTC.

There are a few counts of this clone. The DNA for the CDR3 is TGTGCCAACCGTCCAAGGGGGCAGGTTAACACCGGGGAGCTGTTTTTT. It yields the protein CANRPRGQVNTGELFF. J is TRBJ2-2 and V is TRBV7-9; 7 bases line up with TRBD1. Looked up from germline, CDR1 is SEHNR and CDR2 is FQNEAQ (reference sequence). With 10 bases clipped from V and 2 bases from J, the junction kept 13 bases outside the gene matches. The CDR3 covers 16 residues. Full variable domain (missing parts from reference TRBV7-9 and TRBJ2-2): DTGVSQNPRHKITKRGQNVTFRCDPISEHNRLYWYRQTLGQGPEFLTYFQNEAQLEKSRLLSDRFSAERPKGSFSTLEIQRTEQGDSAMYLCANRPRGQVNTGELFFGEGSRLTVL.

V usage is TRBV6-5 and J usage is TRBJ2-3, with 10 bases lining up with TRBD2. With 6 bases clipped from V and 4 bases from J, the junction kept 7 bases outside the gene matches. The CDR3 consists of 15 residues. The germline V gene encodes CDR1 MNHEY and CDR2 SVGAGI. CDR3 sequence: CASRPPSGGADTQYF. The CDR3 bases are TGTGCCAGCAGACCACCTAGCGGGGGCGCAGATACGCAGTATTTT.

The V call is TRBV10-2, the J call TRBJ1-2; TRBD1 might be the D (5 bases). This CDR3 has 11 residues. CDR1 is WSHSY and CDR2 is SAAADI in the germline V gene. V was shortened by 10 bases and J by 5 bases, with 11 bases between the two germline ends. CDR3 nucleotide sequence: TGCGCCACCCGGGACTATTATGGCTACACCTTC. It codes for CATRDYYGYTF.